This entry lists 26 T cell receptor beta chains sequenced from one sample in a study of blood T cell repertoires in COVID-19. Sequencing was performed with immunoSEQ multiplex PCR; in TCRdb, only in-frame clones are kept and a portion is missing. This sample has about 79,000 clones, with approximately 90% found just once. Material: peripheral blood. The receptors were sampled from a man in his fifties or sixties with active COVID-19.

This clone came up a few times. This sequence joins TRBV4-3 and TRBJ2-1; TRBD2 aligns across 11 bases. With V trimmed by 2 bases and J by 9 bases, 6 bases remained unmatched. The CDR3 spans 15 residues. Looked up from germline, CDR1 is LGHNA and CDR2 is YSLEER. CDR3 region: CASSQSSGGSGEQFF. CDR3 in DNA: TGCGCCAGCAGCCAATCTAGCGGGGGGTCGGGTGAGCAGTTCTTC.

The V call is TRBV6-2 or TRBV6-3, the J call TRBJ2-1; 13 positions agree with TRBD2. The CDR3 is 15 residues long. With 5 bases clipped from V and 9 bases from J, the junction kept 7 bases outside the gene matches. From germline, CDR1 is MNHEY and CDR2 SVGEGT. The CDR3 loop is CASSDGTSGMPEQFF. In DNA form, the CDR3 reads TGTGCCAGCAGTGATGGGACTAGCGGGATGCCTGAGCAGTTCTTC.

This rearrangement joins TRBV2 to TRBJ1-5; tentatively, D is TRBD1 (5 bases). CDR1 and CDR2 (germline): SNHLY, FYNNEI. This CDR3 contains 14 residues. Trimming removed 7 bases from V and 3 bases from J, with 13 bases in between. The CDR3 region has the DNA TGTGCCAGCAATCCTGACAGCTACAATCAGCCCCAGCATTTT. It codes for CASNPDSYNQPQHF.

The rearrangement links TRBV30 to TRBJ1-3, with D possibly being TRBD1 (5 bases). CDR1 is GTSNPN, CDR2 SVGIG, per germline (reference sequence). The V end lost 0 bases, the J end lost 0 bases, and 12 bases lay between the germline ends. CDR3 length: 16 residues. The DNA of the CDR3 is TGTGCCTGGAGTGTTTATGGGAGGGGCTCTGGAAACACCATATATTTT. This translates into CAWSVYGRGSGNTIYF.

This clone has just a few counts. The rearrangement joins TRBV25-1 to TRBJ2-7; D is ambiguous. The ends were cut back, 5 bases at V and 3 bases at J, with 14 bases in the middle. The CDR3 runs 14 residues. Germline CDR1 is MGHDK and CDR2 is SYGVNS. This CDR3 reads CASSNPGGSYEQYF. DNA for the CDR3: TGTGCCAGCAGTAATCCTGGCGGAAGCTACGAGCAGTACTTC.

The chain joins TRBV5-1 to TRBJ1-3, with D possibly TRBD1 on 6 matching bases. Germline V CDR1 and CDR2: SGHRS, YFSETQ. The CDR3 spans 15 residues. V was pared by 3 bases and J by 3 bases, with 13 bases between. CDR3 amino acids: CASSSGTSGGNTIYF. CDR3 nucleotide sequence: TGCGCCAGCAGCTCGGGGACATCTGGTGGAAACACCATATATTTT.

V is TRBV2 and J is TRBJ1-6; a weak D match, TRBD1 (5 bases). V was pared by 8 bases and J by 0 bases, with 14 bases between. The CDR3 is 16 amino acids. Looked up from germline, CDR1 is SNHLY and CDR2 is FYNNEI. For the CDR3, the DNA is TGTGCCAGCTGCGGCGGGGGGAGCTCCTATAATTCACCCCTCCACTTT. As protein: CASCGGGSSYNSPLHF.

The chain combines TRBV15 with TRBJ2-7, with a weak D call TRBD1 (6 bases). Trimming cost V 1 base and J 7 bases, with 17 bases left between them. Germline CDR1 reads LNHNV; CDR2 reads YYDKDF (reference sequence). The CDR3 is made up of 15 amino acids. CDR3 in amino acids: CATSRGSGSGQEQYF. Written as DNA, the CDR3 is TGTGCCACCAGCAGAGGTTCCGGGTCAGGACAGGAGCAGTACTTC. The full variable domain, completed using reference TRBV15 and TRBJ2-7, is DAMVIQNPRYQVTQFGKPVTLSCSQTLNHNVMYWYQQKSSQAPKLLFHYYDKDFNNEADTPDNFQSRRPNTSFCFLDIRSPGLGDTAMYLCATSRGSGSGQEQYFGPGTRLTVT.

The V and J genes are TRBV7-6 and TRBJ2-7, with D tentatively TRBD1 (5 bases). V was shortened by 3 bases and J by 3 bases, with 15 bases between the two germline ends. CDR1 is SGHVS, CDR2 FNYEAQ, per germline. This CDR3 spans 15 amino acids. CDR3 protein: CASSFGSGILYEQYF. The CDR3 coding sequence is TGTGCCAGCAGCTTTGGGTCAGGGATTCTCTACGAGCAGTACTTC.

This rearrangement joins TRBV9 to TRBJ2-2; no clear D. This CDR3 has 13 amino acids. The V and J ends lost 0 bases and 6 bases respectively, with 6 bases between them. Looked up from germline, CDR1 is SGDLS and CDR2 is YYNGEE. CDR3 in DNA: TGTGCCAGCAGCGTAGTAGCATCCGGGGAGCTGTTTTTT. Protein sequence: CASSVVASGELFF.

V is TRBV3-1 (or the pseudogene TRBV3-2) and J is TRBJ2-5; D might be TRBD2 (7 bases). Trimming left V 4 bases short and J 4 bases short, with 10 bases between. CDR3 length: 13 residues. Germline CDR1 and CDR2: LGHDT and YNNKEL (reference sequence). The CDR3 sequence: CASSLGGRETQYF. In DNA form, the CDR3 reads TGTGCCAGCAGCCTGGGGGGGCGAGAGACCCAGTACTTC.

DNA of the CDR3: TGCGCCAGCAGCCCCGAGGCCAGTATCCAAGAGACCCAGTACTTC. Protein: CASSPEASIQETQYF. The chain joins TRBV4-1 to TRBJ2-5; D call uncertain. Deletions cut 4 bases from V and 1 base from J, with 13 bases between. The CDR3 length is 15 residues. Germline V gene lookup returns CDR1 MGHRA and CDR2 YSYEKL.

A remark on this clone: The junction departs from germline at one end; a sequencing error may be responsible. The V and J genes are TRBV2 and TRBJ1-2; D is unresolved. Germline V gene lookup returns CDR1 SNHLY and CDR2 FYNNEI. This CDR3 is 12 amino acids long. The CDR3 here is CASSEELTGSSF. CDR3 in DNA: TGTGCCAGCAGTGAAGAGCTTACCGGGTCCTCATTC.

The rearrangement joins TRBV25-1 to TRBJ2-3, with 13 nucleotides matching TRBD2. This CDR3 is 16 amino acids long. The V gene's germline CDR1 is MGHDK and CDR2 SYGVNS. Germline trimming cut 6 bases from V and 4 bases from J; bases unmatched to any gene: 7. The CDR3 sequence is CASRRGLAGIADTQYF. The CDR3 DNA reads TGTGCCAGCAGGAGGGGACTAGCGGGAATCGCAGATACGCAGTATTTT. Using reference TRBV25-1 and TRBJ2-3 for the parts outside the CDR3, the full variable domain is EADIYQTPRYLVIGTGKKITLECSQTMGHDKMYWYQQDPGMELHLIHYSYGVNSTEKGDLSSESTVSRIRTEHFPLTLESARPSHTSQYLCASRRGLAGIADTQYFGPGTRLTVL.

V usage is TRBV6-2 or TRBV6-3 and J usage is TRBJ1-5; possible D gene TRBD1, 6 bases. V shed 6 bases and J shed 3 bases, with 24 bases lying between them. The CDR3 extends over 18 amino acids. CDR1 is MNHEY and CDR2 is SVGEGT in the germline V gene. The CDR3 DNA is TGTGCCAGCAGCCAGCGACTACTTCACAGGGATCTCAATCAGCCCCAGCATTTT. Residues: CASSQRLLHRDLNQPQHF.

The rearrangement joins TRBV4-3 to TRBJ2-3; D might be TRBD1 (5 bases). V was shortened by 3 bases and J by 2 bases, with 15 bases between the two germline ends. The CDR3 consists of 16 residues. Germline V lookup: CDR1 LGHNA, CDR2 YSLEER. The CDR3 region is CASSQQWQGYTDTQYF. In DNA form, the CDR3 reads TGCGCCAGCAGCCAGCAGTGGCAGGGCTACACAGATACGCAGTATTTT.

The V and J genes are TRBV3-1 (or the pseudogene TRBV3-2) and TRBJ1-2, with 10 positions matching TRBD1. CDR3 size: 16 residues. Per germline, CDR1 LGHDT and CDR2 YNNKEL (reference sequence). The trim removed 3 bases at V and 5 bases at J, leaving 9 bases unmatched. As DNA, the CDR3 is TGTGCCAGCAGCCACGACGGACAGGGGGGGAGGTATGGCTACACCTTC. It is translated as CASSHDGQGGRYGYTF.

The chain combines TRBV27 with TRBJ2-1, with D possibly being TRBD2 (5 bases). Germline V gene data show CDR1 as MNHEY and CDR2 as SMNVEV (reference sequence). The CDR3 covers 13 residues. Trimming pared 2 bases from V and 9 bases from J, leaving 11 bases between. The CDR3 protein is CASSLPGSREQFF. DNA of the CDR3: TGTGCCAGCAGTTTACCGGGATCGCGTGAGCAGTTCTTC.

The CDR3 loop reads CASSRGLAGVRPYEQYF. CDR3 DNA sequence: TGTGCCAGCTCACGGGGGTTAGCGGGAGTCCGACCCTACGAGCAGTACTTC. The chain joins TRBV18 to TRBJ2-7; 9 positions match TRBD2. Germline V gene data show CDR1 as KGHSH and CDR2 as LQKENI. J was trimmed by 2 bases and V by 4 bases; bases with no gene match: 12. This CDR3 is built from 17 residues.

V is TRBV27 and J is TRBJ2-7, with 7 positions matching TRBD1. Germline lookup yields CDR1 MNHEY and CDR2 SMNVEV (reference sequence). The CDR3 spans 16 residues. The V gene end was trimmed by 5 bases and the J gene end by 2 bases; junction bases not matched to a gene: 12. The DNA for the CDR3 is TGTGCCAGCAGTCGCCGCTTGGGACAGAAGACCTACGAGCAGTACTTC. Its protein is CASSRRLGQKTYEQYF.

The V call is TRBV14, the J call TRBJ1-5; unclear D gene. Germline CDR1 SGHDN, CDR2 FVKESK. With 0 bases removed from V and 7 bases from J, the gap between germline ends came to 10 bases. The length of the CDR3 is 14 residues. The CDR3 region is CASSQDDWRQPQHF. CDR3 in DNA: TGTGCCAGCAGCCAAGATGACTGGAGGCAGCCCCAGCATTTT.

The chain combines TRBV3-1 (or the pseudogene TRBV3-2) with TRBJ2-3; TRBD2 matches 9 bases. The germline gives CDR1 LGHDT, CDR2 YNNKEL (reference sequence). This CDR3 has 15 amino acids. V lost 1 base, J lost 10 bases, and 9 bases stayed unmatched. The CDR3 DNA follows: TGTGCCAGCAGCCAAGGCGGGAGGGCCTTGGGGGCGCAGTATTTT. Translating gives CASSQGGRALGAQYF.

This rearrangement joins TRBV5-1 to TRBJ2-2; the match to TRBD1 covers 9 bases. The CDR3 totals 16 residues. V gave up 1 base and J gave up 6 bases; unmatched junction bases: 7. Germline-derived CDR1 and CDR2 are SGHRS and YFSETQ. The CDR3 protein is CASSLQSQGAAGELFF. CDR3 DNA sequence: TGCGCCAGCAGCTTGCAATCACAGGGGGCGGCCGGGGAGCTGTTTTTT.

The J gene is TRBJ2-1, the V gene TRBV5-1; 9 positions match TRBD2. V trimming: 0 bases; J trimming: 7 bases; junction bases outside the gene matches: 8. Looked up from germline, CDR1 is SGHRS and CDR2 is YFSETQ. The CDR3 is made up of 16 amino acids. CDR3 residues: CASSLGPSGTRNEQFF. DNA of the CDR3: TGCGCCAGCAGCTTGGGTCCTAGCGGGACTCGTAATGAGCAGTTCTTC.

CDR3 bases: TGTGCCAGCAGCCAAGACAGGGGTACAGCCTACGAGCAGTACTTC. It is translated as CASSQDRGTAYEQYF. The chain has TRBV4-2 and TRBJ2-7; possibly TRBD1 for D (6 bases). Germline CDR1 is LGHNA and CDR2 is YNFKEQ. The V and J ends lost 0 bases and 2 bases respectively, with 11 bases between them. This CDR3 comprises 15 residues.

About this clone itself: Additional DNA sequences in this sample encode the identical CDR3. The chain is built from TRBV5-1 and TRBJ1-2; the D gene is possibly TRBD1 (5 bases). The germline V gene has CDR1 SGHRS and CDR2 YFSETQ. This CDR3 comprises 13 residues. V was pared by 0 bases and J by 4 bases, with 7 bases between. The CDR3 region has the DNA TGCGCCAGCAGCTTGGGGAGGGGCTATGGCTACACCTTC. This codes for CASSLGRGYGYTF. The entire variable domain, with the rest obtained from reference TRBV5-1 and TRBJ1-2, is as follows: KAGVTQTPRYLIKTRGQQVTLSCSPISGHRSVSWYQQTPGQGLQFLFEYFSETQRNKGNFPGRFSGRQFSNSRSEMNVSTLELGDSALYLCASSLGRGYGYTFGSGTRLTVV.